This T cell receptor (beta chain) was recorded in a study of blood T cell repertoires in COVID-19. This clone came up a few times. Germline values: CDR1 SNHLY, CDR2 FYNNEI. V dropped 0 bases and J dropped 10 bases, with 4 bases sitting between them. The CDR3 is 11 residues long. Original analysis: Estimated nucleated cell counts came from reference gene primer amplification. Produced via immunoSEQ multiplex PCR; TCRdb's table is partial and in-frame only. The V and J calls and clone size come from that table; D and trimming were worked out from the DNA. The sample contains hundreds of thousands of clones, around 89% of which appear only once.

This clonotype was obtained from a woman aged 25 to 39 with acute or convalescent COVID-19. The chain couples TRBV2 to TRBJ2-1; D unresolved. The specimen was peripheral blood. The CDR3 region is CASSEAKEQFF. CDR3 bases: TGTGCCAGCAGTGAAGCTAAAGAGCAGTTCTTC. The full variable domain, rest sourced from reference TRBV2 and TRBJ2-1, is EPEVTQTPSHQVTQMGQEVILRCVPISNHLYFYWYRQILGQKVEFLVSFYNNEISEKSEIFDDQFSVERPDGSNFTLKIRSTKLEDSAMYFCASSEAKEQFFGPGTRLTVL.